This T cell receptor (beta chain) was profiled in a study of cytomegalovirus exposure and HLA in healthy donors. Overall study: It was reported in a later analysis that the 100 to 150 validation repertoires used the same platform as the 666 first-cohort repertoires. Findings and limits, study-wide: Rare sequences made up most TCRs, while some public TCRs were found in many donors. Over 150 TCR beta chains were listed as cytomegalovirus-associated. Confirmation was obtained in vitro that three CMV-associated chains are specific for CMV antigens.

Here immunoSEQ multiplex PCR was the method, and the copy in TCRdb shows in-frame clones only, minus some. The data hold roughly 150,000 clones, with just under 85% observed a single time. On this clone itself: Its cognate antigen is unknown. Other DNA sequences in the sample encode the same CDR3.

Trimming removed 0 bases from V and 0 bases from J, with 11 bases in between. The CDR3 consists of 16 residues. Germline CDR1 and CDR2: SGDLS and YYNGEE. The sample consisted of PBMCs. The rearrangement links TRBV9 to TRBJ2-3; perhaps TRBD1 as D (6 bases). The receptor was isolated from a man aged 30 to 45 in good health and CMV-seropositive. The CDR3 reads CASSVVGGGSTDTQYF. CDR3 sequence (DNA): TGTGCCAGCAGCGTAGTTGGGGGCGGGAGCACAGATACGCAGTATTTT.